The 10 T cell receptor beta chains listed next were all sequenced from one sample in a study of T cell changes during pregnancy in multiple sclerosis. Profiling relied on immunoSEQ multiplex PCR, and the TCRdb table lists in-frame clones only, not all of them. The sample yields about 92,000 clones, 85% to 95% seen once. Sequenced here: peripheral blood, sampled in the first trimester of pregnancy. Receptor source: a female donor with multiple sclerosis, enrolled in a pregnancy study.

This clone has just one count. The gene calls are TRBV4-2 and TRBJ1-2; D might be TRBD1 (6 bases). Germline V gene sequence: CDR1 LGHNA, CDR2 YNFKEQ. The CDR3 consists of 14 residues. V lost 1 base and J 6 bases, leaving 12 bases between the germline ends. The CDR3 loop is CASSQANRVDGYTF. The CDR3 bases are TGTGCCAGCAGCCAAGCTAACAGGGTGGATGGCTACACCTTC.

Points on this clone: Other nucleotide sequences from this sample produce the same CDR3. The chain employs TRBV27 and TRBJ1-2, with D maybe TRBD1 (6 bases). Germline values: CDR1 MNHEY, CDR2 SMNVEV (reference sequence). V was shortened by 4 bases and J by 2 bases, with 8 bases between the two germline ends. The length of the CDR3 is 13 residues. The CDR3 sequence: CASSSQGNYGYTF. CDR3 DNA: TGTGCCAGCAGTTCCCAGGGGAACTATGGCTACACCTTC.

The rearrangement links TRBV19 to TRBJ2-7, with a tentative D call TRBD2 (6 bases). Per germline, CDR1 LNHDA and CDR2 SQIVND (reference sequence). The CDR3 is 15 residues long. Trimming stripped 6 bases from V and 2 bases from J, with 17 bases between. The CDR3 DNA follows: TGTGCCAGTAGAGATTCGCGGGGTAAGGCCTACGAGCAGTACTTC. Protein sequence: CASRDSRGKAYEQYF.

The genes are TRBV4-1 and TRBJ2-1; possible D gene TRBD1, 5 bases. The ends were cut back, 1 base at V and 0 bases at J, with 16 bases in the middle. The CDR3 has 18 residues. Per the germline V gene, CDR1 is MGHRA and CDR2 is YSYEKL. CDR3 nucleotide sequence: TGCGCCAGCAGCCAAGCAGGGTCGGGCTTAGGCTCCTACAATGAGCAGTTCTTC. Translating it yields CASSQAGSGLGSYNEQFF.

This clone was observed a single time. The genes are TRBV5-4 and TRBJ2-1; 8 bases agree with TRBD1. Losses at the gene ends were 4 bases for V and 8 bases for J; bases not matched to a gene: 8. Germline-derived CDR1 and CDR2 are SGHNT and YYREEE (reference sequence). This CDR3 has 14 residues. This chain's CDR3 is CASSPRDRSHEQFF. CDR3 sequence (DNA): TGTGCCAGCAGCCCACGGGACAGGAGTCATGAGCAGTTCTTC.

This rearrangement joins TRBV29-1 to TRBJ1-1; D gene uncertain. V lost 6 bases and J lost 1, with 6 bases in between. This CDR3 has 11 amino acids. From germline, CDR1 is SQVTM and CDR2 ANQGSEA. The CDR3 region is CSVPQNTEAFF. For the CDR3, the DNA is TGCAGCGTCCCCCAGAACACTGAAGCTTTCTTT.

The gene calls are TRBV5-4 and TRBJ1-2; TRBD1 matches at 9 bases. V was pared by 0 bases and J by 6 bases, with 15 bases of the junction left unmatched. Per the germline V gene, CDR1 is SGHNT and CDR2 is YYREEE (reference sequence). The CDR3 covers 18 residues. In nucleotides, the CDR3 is TGTGCCAGCAGCTTGGGATCCTCCCTGGGACAGGGAGAGGATGGCTACACCTTC. Its translation is CASSLGSSLGQGEDGYTF.

The chain carries TRBV27 and TRBJ2-7, with TRBD1 matching 10 bases. CDR3 length equals 16 residues. Germline assignment: CDR1 MNHEY and CDR2 SMNVEV (reference sequence). J lost 7 bases, V lost 4 bases, and 13 bases had no gene match. CDR3 region: CASSYTQPGQGNEQYF. The CDR3 nucleotides are TGTGCCAGCAGTTACACGCAGCCGGGACAGGGGAATGAGCAGTACTTC.

The V gene is TRBV7-9, the J gene TRBJ1-2; 8 bases map to TRBD1. The CDR3 totals 16 residues. V dropped 1 base and J dropped 3; count of bases not matched to a gene: 7. The germline gives CDR1 SEHNR, CDR2 FQNEAQ (reference sequence). The CDR3 reads CASSLDSRGRHYGYTF. The CDR3 DNA is TGTGCCAGCAGCTTAGATTCCAGGGGGCGTCACTATGGCTACACCTTC.

The chain employs TRBV4-2 and TRBJ2-1; D might be TRBD2 (6 bases). With 1 base removed from V and 8 bases from J, the gap between germline ends came to 18 bases. Germline V gene sequence: CDR1 LGHNA, CDR2 YNFKEQ. This CDR3 has 16 amino acids. The CDR3 nucleotides read TGTGCCAGCAGCCAAGTTCCACTCGCCCCTAGCGATGAGCAGTTCTTC. It codes for CASSQVPLAPSDEQFF.